One sample yielded the 16 T cell receptor beta chains listed below, sequenced in a study of blood T cell repertoires in COVID-19 (dated by TCRdb to the early 2020s). The library was generated by the immunoSEQ multiplex PCR assay. The clones in this table, taken by TCRdb from immuneACCESS, are in-frame only. Not every clone is retained; where verified, under half of the shortfall comes from an unresolved V gene, and the cause of the rest is unknown. The sample table holds approximately 65,000 clones, of which 72% were seen once. The ten largest clones capture approximately 51% of the sample. The specimen was PBMCs or T cells enriched from blood (not recorded which). Receptor source: a woman in her sixties or seventies who had been exposed to COVID-19.

This clone showed up just once. The chain is built from TRBV11-2 and TRBJ2-1, with 11 nucleotides matching TRBD2. This CDR3 is built from 13 residues. The junction had 1 base not matched to a gene; V was cut back by 6 bases and J by 6 bases. Looked up from germline, CDR1 is SGHAT and CDR2 is FQNNGV. CDR3 region: CASRLAGVNEQFF. The CDR3, as DNA: TGTGCCAGCAGACTAGCGGGAGTCAATGAGCAGTTCTTC.

This clone was seen a handful of times. The rearrangement uses TRBV10-3 and TRBJ2-3, with 9 bases identical to TRBD2. Germline CDR1 ENHRY, CDR2 SYGVKD. The CDR3 extends over 16 amino acids. V dropped 0 bases and J dropped 6; count of bases not matched to a gene: 7. The CDR3 region is CAISESGGRAMDTQYF. The CDR3 bases are TGTGCCATCAGTGAGTCAGGCGGGAGGGCCATGGATACGCAGTATTTT.

The chain combines TRBV2 with TRBJ1-5; D is perhaps TRBD1 (5 bases). In germline, CDR1 is SNHLY, CDR2 FYNNEI. The ends were cut back, 3 bases at V and 0 bases at J, with 12 bases in the middle. The length of the CDR3 is 16 residues. CDR3 protein: CASSEEGRASNQPQHF. Here the CDR3 DNA reads TGTGCCAGCAGTGAGGAGGGCAGGGCTAGCAATCAGCCCCAGCATTTT.

The chain is built from TRBV5-5 and TRBJ1-6; 8 bases agree with TRBD1. The length of the CDR3 is 13 residues. After removal of 1 base from V and 9 bases from J, the junction contained 0 bases not matched to a gene. CDR1 is SGHKS and CDR2 is YYEKEE in the germline V gene (reference sequence). CDR3 protein: CASSLQGASPLHF. In nucleotides, the CDR3 is TGTGCCAGCAGCTTGCAGGGGGCTTCACCCCTCCACTTT. Complete variable domain (other parts from reference TRBV5-5 and TRBJ1-6): DAGVTQSPTHLIKTRGQQVTLRCSPISGHKSVSWYQQVLGQGPQFIFQYYEKEERGRGNFPDRFSARQFPNYSSELNVNALLLGDSALYLCASSLQGASPLHFGNGTRLTVT.

V and J are TRBV5-8 and TRBJ1-2, with D possibly matching TRBD1 (5 bases). Trimming removed 2 bases at V and 5 bases at J, with 16 bases between. This CDR3 has 15 residues. Germline CDR1 SGHTS, CDR2 YDEGEE. CDR3 sequence: CASSFNYGGSYGYTF. The CDR3 nucleotides read TGTGCCAGCAGCTTTAATTATGGGGGGTCGTATGGCTACACCTTC. The whole variable domain, filled in from reference TRBV5-8 and TRBJ1-2, reads EAGVTQSPTHLIKTRGQQATLRCSPISGHTSVYWYQQALGLGLQFLLWYDEGEERNRGNFPPRFSGRQFPNYSSELNVNALELEDSALYLCASSFNYGGSYGYTFGSGTRLTVV.

The chain couples TRBV28 to TRBJ1-2; the match to TRBD1 covers 12 bases. This CDR3 has 15 amino acids. Looked up from germline, CDR1 is MDHEN and CDR2 is SYDVKM. V shed 5 bases, J shed 8 bases, and the junction held 9 bases outside the gene matches. In DNA, the CDR3 is TGTGCCAGCAGTACCCGGGACAGGGGGCTTGGCGGCTACACCTTC. Translated: CASSTRDRGLGGYTF.

The genes are TRBV19 and TRBJ1-6, with TRBD1 matching 7 bases. V dropped 8 bases and J dropped 7; count of bases not matched to a gene: 5. The V gene's germline CDR1 is LNHDA and CDR2 SQIVND (reference sequence). CDR3 length: 13 amino acids. CDR3 sequence reads: CASSQGINSPLHF. CDR3 coding DNA: TGTGCCAGTTCACAGGGGATCAATTCACCCCTCCACTTT.

The V gene is TRBV7-3, the J gene TRBJ2-2; no definite D call. V was shortened by 5 bases and J by 1 base, with 14 bases between the two germline ends. The germline CDR1 and CDR2 sequences are SGHTA and FQGTGA. The CDR3 runs 16 residues. The CDR3, as DNA: TGTGCCAGCAGCCGAACACGAACCAAGAACACCGGGGAGCTGTTTTTT. Protein sequence: CASSRTRTKNTGELFF.

The chain uses TRBV6-1 and TRBJ1-3, with no clear D. There are 15 residues in the CDR3. Trimming stripped 1 base from V and 1 base from J, with 8 bases between. The germline V gene encodes CDR1 MNHNS and CDR2 SASEGT. The chain's CDR3 is CASSEGGRSGNTIYF. As DNA, the CDR3 is TGTGCCAGCAGTGAAGGCGGCAGATCTGGAAACACCATATATTTT.

DNA of the CDR3: TGTGCCAGCAGCGATGGGGGGGTCAGTTCACCCCTCCACTTT. This codes for CASSDGGVSSPLHF. The chain couples TRBV25-1 to TRBJ1-6, with D perhaps TRBD1 (5 bases). Germline V gene sequence: CDR1 MGHDK, CDR2 SYGVNS. The ends were cut back, 6 bases at V and 9 bases at J, with 15 bases in the middle. This CDR3 region has 14 residues.

This clone was seen a few times. The genes are TRBV28 and TRBJ1-1; D is ambiguous. Germline-derived CDR1 and CDR2 are MDHEN and SYDVKM. CDR3 length: 12 amino acids. With 8 bases removed from V and 7 bases from J, the gap between germline ends came to 14 bases. CDR3: CASRVGSVEAFF. In nucleotides, the CDR3 is TGTGCCAGCCGAGTTGGAAGCGTTGAAGCTTTCTTT.

The chain recombines TRBV2 with TRBJ2-3; 10 bases fit TRBD2. CDR3 length: 15 residues. The trim removed 2 bases at V and 5 bases at J, leaving 4 bases unmatched. The V gene's germline CDR1 is SNHLY and CDR2 FYNNEI. CDR3 DNA: TGTGCCAGCAGTGAAAAGCGGGAGGGCGGAGATACGCAGTATTTT. This sequence encodes CASSEKREGGDTQYF.

This clone was picked up a small number of times. The chain has TRBV18 and TRBJ2-7; 8 nucleotides align to TRBD2. The CDR3 runs to 14 residues. The ends lost 5 bases at V and 2 bases at J; junction bases unmatched: 5. Looked up from germline, CDR1 is KGHSH and CDR2 is LQKENI. CDR3 loop: CASSESGRTYEQYF. The CDR3 DNA sequence: TGTGCCAGCTCAGAGAGCGGGAGAACCTACGAGCAGTACTTC. The whole variable domain, remainder taken from reference TRBV18 and TRBJ2-7, is NAGVMQNPRHLVRRRGQEARLRCSPMKGHSHVYWYRQLPEEGLKFMVYLQKENIIDESGMPKERFSAEFPKEGPSILRIQQVVRGDSAAYFCASSESGRTYEQYFGPGTRLTVT.

This clone came up a few times. The rearrangement joins TRBV30 to TRBJ1-5, with D possibly TRBD1 on 5 matching bases. The CDR3 consists of 15 residues. Germline loops: CDR1 GTSNPN, CDR2 SVGIG (reference sequence). Trimming left V 5 bases short and J 0 bases short, with 14 bases between. CDR3 in amino acids: CAWGSGGDSNQPQHF. CDR3 nucleotide sequence: TGTGCCTGGGGGTCCGGGGGGGATAGCAATCAGCCCCAGCATTTT.

The chain recombines TRBV27 with TRBJ1-2, with D possibly TRBD1 on 5 matching bases. The CDR3 totals 14 residues. V was clipped by 1 base and J by 8 bases, with 14 bases between them. Looked up from germline, CDR1 is MNHEY and CDR2 is SMNVEV (reference sequence). The CDR3 coding sequence is TGTGCCAGCAGTTTATTGGGGGGAACCGACGGCTACACCTTC. It translates to CASSLLGGTDGYTF.

This clone was observed a handful of times. The CDR3 sequence: CASSLGQGGGEQFF. As DNA, the CDR3 is TGCGCCAGCAGCTTGGGTCAGGGAGGCGGTGAGCAGTTCTTC. This chain uses TRBV5-1 with TRBJ2-1; D possibly corresponds to TRBD2 (6 bases). The CDR3 is 14 amino acids. Looked up from germline, CDR1 is SGHRS and CDR2 is YFSETQ. V lost 0 bases to trimming and J lost 9 bases, with 13 bases between them. The full variable domain, in which reference TRBV5-1 and TRBJ2-1 provide the parts outside the CDR3, is KAGVTQTPRYLIKTRGQQVTLSCSPISGHRSVSWYQQTPGQGLQFLFEYFSETQRNKGNFPGRFSGRQFSNSRSEMNVSTLELGDSALYLCASSLGQGGGEQFFGPGTRLTVL.